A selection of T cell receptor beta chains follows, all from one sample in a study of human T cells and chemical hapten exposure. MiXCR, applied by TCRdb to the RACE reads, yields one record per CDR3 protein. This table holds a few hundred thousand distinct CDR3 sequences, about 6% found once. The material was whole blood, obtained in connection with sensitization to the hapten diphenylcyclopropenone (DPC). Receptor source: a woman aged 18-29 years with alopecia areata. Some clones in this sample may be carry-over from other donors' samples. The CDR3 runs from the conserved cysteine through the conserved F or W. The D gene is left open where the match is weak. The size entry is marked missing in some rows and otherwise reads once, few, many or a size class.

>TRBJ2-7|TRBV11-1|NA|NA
CASGNIYEQYF
TGTGCCAGCGGAAACATCTACGAGCAGTACTTC
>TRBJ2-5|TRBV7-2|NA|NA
CASSSAVGGAQETQYF
TGTGCCAGCAGCTCCGCCGTGGGCGGAGCTCAAGAGACCCAGTACTTC
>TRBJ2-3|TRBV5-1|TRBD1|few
CASNQGVTDTQYF
TGCGCCAGCAACCAGGGGGTCACAGATACGCAGTATTTT
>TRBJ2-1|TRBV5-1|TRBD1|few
CASRNTGGSYNEQFF
TGCGCCAGCAGGAATACAGGGGGCTCCTACAATGAGCAGTTCTTC
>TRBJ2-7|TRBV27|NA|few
CASSAVMAQRPSEQYF
TGTGCCAGCAGTGCGGTTATGGCACAGCGCCCAAGCGAGCAGTACTTC
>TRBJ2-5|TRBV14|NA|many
CASSAIKTQYF
TGTGCCAGCAGCGCCATCAAGACCCAGTACTTC
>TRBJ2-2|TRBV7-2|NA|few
CASSLAFLAGSAGELFF
TGTGCCAGCAGCTTAGCCTTCCTAGCTGGGTCCGCCGGGGAGCTGTTTTTT
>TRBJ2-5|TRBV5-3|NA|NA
CARSLDRRKTQYF
TGTGCCAGAAGCTTGGACAGGAGGAAGACCCAGTACTTC
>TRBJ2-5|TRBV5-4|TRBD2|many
CASSLVLAGQETQYF
TGTGCCAGCAGCTTGGTACTAGCGGGACAAGAGACCCAGTACTTC
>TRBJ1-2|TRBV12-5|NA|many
CASGLVRANGYTF
TGTGCTAGTGGTTTGGTCCGAGCTAATGGCTACACCTTC
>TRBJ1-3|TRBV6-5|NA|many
CASSYSSVLGAGNTIYF
TGTGCCAGCAGTTACTCCTCCGTTCTGGGAGCTGGAAACACCATATATTTT
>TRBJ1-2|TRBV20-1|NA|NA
CSARGKHLSPNGYTF
TGCAGTGCTAGAGGGAAGCACCTTTCCCCCAATGGCTACACCTTC